The entry below gives a single T cell receptor beta chain sequence along with its context. The data were taken from a study of blood T cell repertoires in COVID-19. About the study: Spain, Italy and the United States supplied samples that represented acute and convalescent COVID-19. The analysed material was cDNA or gDNA that came from T cells, B-cell-depleted T cells, or PBMCs.

A Seattle source enrolled patients during active infection and followed them longitudinally. Using immunoSEQ multiplex PCR, the repertoire was profiled, and TCRdb retains in-frame clones only, with some absent. The sample holds about 180,000 clones, approximately 78% seen once. Sequenced input: peripheral blood. The receptor was isolated from an elderly woman with COVID-19, enrolled during active disease.

CDR3 sequence: CATGESLASTDTQYF. In DNA form, the CDR3 reads TGTGCCACCGGGGAGTCCCTAGCCAGCACAGATACGCAGTATTTT. The rearrangement uses TRBV15 and TRBJ2-3, with D perhaps TRBD2 (5 bases). Deletions cut 8 bases from V and 0 bases from J, with 15 bases between. In germline, CDR1 is LNHNV, CDR2 YYDKDF (reference sequence). CDR3 length equals 15 residues.